The present entry profiles one TCR beta chain with its context. The antigen is undetermined. Vbeta (60) and Jbeta (13) primers were used in the PCR. Clones were read by immunoSEQ multiplex PCR, and TCRdb kept only the in-frame ones, dropping some. The profile shows more than 150,000 clones, just under 80% of them singletons. The record originates from a study of cytomegalovirus exposure and HLA in healthy donors. Study-level points and caveats: Per a later analysis, HLA-associated TCR beta chains showed more clonal expansion than other, equally common TCR beta chains.

The CDR3 consists of 17 residues. CDR1 SGHTA and CDR2 FQGNSA come from the germline V gene. The germline V and J ends were trimmed by 3 bases and 6 bases, with 21 bases remaining between them. The chain joins TRBV7-2 to TRBJ2-1, with D perhaps TRBD1 (6 bases). The sequenced material came from PBMCs. The clonotype comes from a woman in her 50s in good health and CMV-seropositive. CDR3: CASSFLTDRIGLNEQFF. In DNA form, the CDR3 reads TGTGCCAGCAGCTTCCTGACCGACAGGATCGGGCTCAATGAGCAGTTCTTC.